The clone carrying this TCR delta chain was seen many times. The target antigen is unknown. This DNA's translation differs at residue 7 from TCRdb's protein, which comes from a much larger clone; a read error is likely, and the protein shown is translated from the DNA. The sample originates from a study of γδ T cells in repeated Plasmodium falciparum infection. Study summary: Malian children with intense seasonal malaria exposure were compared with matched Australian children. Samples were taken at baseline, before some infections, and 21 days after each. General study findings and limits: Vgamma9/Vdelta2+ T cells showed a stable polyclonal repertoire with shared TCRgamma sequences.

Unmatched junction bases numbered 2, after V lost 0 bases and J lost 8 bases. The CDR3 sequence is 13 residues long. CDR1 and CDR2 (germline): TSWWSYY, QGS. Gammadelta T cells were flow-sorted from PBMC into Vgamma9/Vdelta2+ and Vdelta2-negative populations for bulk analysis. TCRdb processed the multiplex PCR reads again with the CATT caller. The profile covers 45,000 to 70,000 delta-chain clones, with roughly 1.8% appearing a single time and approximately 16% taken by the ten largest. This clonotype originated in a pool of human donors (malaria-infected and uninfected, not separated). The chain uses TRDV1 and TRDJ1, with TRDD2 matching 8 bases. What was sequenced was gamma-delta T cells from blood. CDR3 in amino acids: CALGELASYKLIF. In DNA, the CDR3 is TGTGCTCTTGGGGAACTAGCTTCCTACAAACTCATCTTT.